This TCR beta chain was retrieved from a study of PD-1 blockade in mismatch repair-deficient tumors. Study-wide results and caveats: Rapid post-treatment expansion, then contraction, generally preceding radiologic response, marked tumor-resident clones.

Sequencing used immunoSEQ multiplex PCR; TCRdb keeps in-frame clones, though not all of them. The table lists some 84,000 clones, over 70% of them singletons. All patients were mismatch repair deficient, assessed by either PCR or immunohistochemistry. TCR sequencing covered a few patients who responded to pembrolizumab. Of note for this clone: Its antigen is not identified.

Germline lookup yields CDR1 LNHDA and CDR2 SQIVND (reference sequence). V lost 9 bases and J lost 0, with 15 bases in between. The CDR3 runs to 15 residues. The input for sequencing was peripheral blood, taken 12 weeks after starting pembrolizumab. The source is an adult with mismatch repair-deficient cancer. The chain recombines TRBV19 with TRBJ1-3, with D tentatively TRBD1 (6 bases). The CDR3, as DNA: TGTGCCAGCGTGGGGGGGCCAAGCTCTGGAAACACCATATATTTT. Its translation is CASVGGPSSGNTIYF.